What follows is one T cell receptor (beta chain) and its context. No antigen is known for it. These data originate in a study of vaccination effects on CD4 cells after COVID-19. Study at large: Of the BNT162b2 and mRNA-1273 vaccines, participants received two doses of one or the other. The study sampled a couple of convalescent patients 16 days and one week before vaccination.

Assay used: immunoSEQ multiplex PCR; TCRdb lists only in-frame clones, some missing. This sample has nearly 45,000 clones, with approximately 70% found just once. Pools of viral peptides were used by the ViraFEST assay to expand antigen-specific CD4+ T cells ahead of sequencing. It was after 10 days of culture that CD4+ T cells were isolated. SARS-CoV-2 infected the person between March and December 2020, as confirmed by PCR. This CDR3 has 14 amino acids. Germline CDR1 SQVTM, CDR2 ANQGSEA. V lost 8 bases, J lost 6 bases, and 20 bases lay in between. The source material was CD4+ T cells from PBMCs cultured with a peptide pool, sampled before COVID-19 vaccination. The gene calls are TRBV29-1 and TRBJ2-1, with D perhaps TRBD1 or TRBD2 (6 bases each). The clonotype was recovered from a human donor who had a prior SARS-CoV-2 infection. The chain's CDR3 is CSILGGNWRNEQFF. DNA of the CDR3: TGCAGCATCTTAGGGGGGAATTGGCGCAATGAGCAGTTCTTC.